This T cell receptor beta chain appears in the sequencing data of a study of glioma-infiltrating T cells after dendritic cell vaccination. Primers: 60 V beta forward and 13 J beta reverse. The table came from immunoSEQ multiplex PCR; TCRdb's copy has only in-frame clones and leaves some out. The table lists roughly 88,000 clones, 80% to 90% of them singletons, with over 2% in the top ten. Regarding time point: after dendritic cell vaccination, including at tumor progression/relapse. Fresh-frozen tumor tissue and more than two years of survival data were available for all. All glioblastoma patients lacked an isocitrate dehydrogenase mutation. This TCR was sampled from a human donor with glioblastoma. This material consisted of blood, taken after dendritic cell vaccination.

For the CDR3, the DNA is TGTGCCAGCAGTTTACAGGGTGCCCGGGCTGAAGCTTTCTTT. Its translation: CASSLQGARAEAFF. This chain uses TRBV6-6 with TRBJ1-1; weak D call: TRBD1 (6 bases). CDR3 length equals 14 residues. V dropped 4 bases and J dropped 6 bases, with 15 bases sitting between them. The V gene's germline CDR1 is MNHNY and CDR2 SVGAGI (reference sequence).